A selection of T cell receptor beta chains follows, all from one sample in a study. TCRdb processed the RT-PCR reads anew with MiXCR; each CDR3 protein has one entry. This sample carries more than 550,000 distinct CDR3 sequences, 14% of them seen once, and the ten largest clones take 3.6%. Sequencing was carried out using memory CD4+ T cells from blood. The receptors originated from a female donor in good health, serving as a healthy control. Each CDR3 is given with its conserved first and last residue. A D gene is named only where the DNA matches it firmly. Size tells how often a clone was seen (once, few, many) or the class of an expanded clone, and some rows leave it out.

CDR3 DNA: TGTGCCACCAGTGGACCAGGGGAAACTGAAGCTTTCTTT
CDR3 protein: CATSGPGETEAFF
V gene: TRBV24-1
clone size: NA
J gene: TRBJ1-1
D gene: NA

CDR3 DNA: TGTGCCAGCAGCTTAAGGGCTAGCGGGCAGAACACCGGGGAGCTGTTTTTT
CDR3 protein: CASSLRASGQNTGELFF
V gene: TRBV11-3
clone size: few
J gene: TRBJ2-2
D gene: TRBD2

CDR3 DNA: TGCAGTGCTAGAGATCCCCGCCAGGGGGGCACAGATACGCAGTATTTT
CDR3 protein: CSARDPRQGGTDTQYF
V gene: TRBV20-1
clone size: NA
J gene: TRBJ2-3
D gene: TRBD1

CDR3 DNA: TGTGCCAGCAGGGAACCCCCCGCTGAGCAGTTCTTC
CDR3 protein: CASREPPAEQFF
V gene: TRBV27
clone size: many
J gene: TRBJ2-1
D gene: NA

CDR3 DNA: TGCACCAGCAGCCAAGAAGGCCCGGGGGCCGGTCTTACTGGAAACACCATATATTTT
CDR3 protein: CTSSQEGPGAGLTGNTIYF
V gene: TRBV1
clone size: few
J gene: TRBJ1-3
D gene: NA

CDR3 DNA: TGTGCCTGGAGCGGCCGACTAGCGGAGACATGGCAGACCCAGTACTTC
CDR3 protein: CAWSGRLAETWQTQYF
V gene: TRBV30
clone size: NA
J gene: TRBJ2-5
D gene: TRBD2

CDR3 DNA: TGTCCCAGCAGCCCCTATTCTAGCGGGAGAATGGGACAGTACTTC
CDR3 protein: CPSSPYSSGRMGQYF
V gene: TRBV7-2
clone size: once
J gene: TRBJ2-7
D gene: TRBD2

CDR3 DNA: TGTGCCACCAGCAGAGTTATTGGGGGCAGGGCCCACGAGCAGTACTTC
CDR3 protein: CATSRVIGGRAHEQYF
V gene: TRBV15
clone size: few
J gene: TRBJ2-7
D gene: NA

CDR3 DNA: TGTGCCAGCAGTCCCCTCGGGGGGCGCGAGGGCATTCAGTACTTC
CDR3 protein: CASSPLGGREGIQYF
V gene: TRBV6-2/TRBV6-3
clone size: many
J gene: TRBJ2-4
D gene: NA

CDR3 DNA: TGTGCCAGCAGCCCGGTCGGCGGGCGAAATCAGCCCCAGCATTTT
CDR3 protein: CASSPVGGRNQPQHF
V gene: TRBV7-9
clone size: few
J gene: TRBJ1-5
D gene: NA

CDR3 DNA: TGCAGTGCTAGAGATATACTAGCGGGATTCCCCTACGAGCAGTACTTC
CDR3 protein: CSARDILAGFPYEQYF
V gene: TRBV20-1
clone size: NA
J gene: TRBJ2-7
D gene: TRBD2

CDR3 DNA: TGCGCCAGCAGCTTGGATGGGCCCTCTGGGGCCAACGTCCTGACTTTC
CDR3 protein: CASSLDGPSGANVLTF
V gene: TRBV5-1
clone size: NA
J gene: TRBJ2-6
D gene: NA

CDR3 DNA: TGTGCCAGCAGTTACATGACAGATACGCAGTATTTT
CDR3 protein: CASSYMTDTQYF
V gene: TRBV6-2/TRBV6-3
clone size: NA
J gene: TRBJ2-3
D gene: NA

CDR3 DNA: TGTGCCAGCAGTTTATCTCAGGGGAGGAATCAGCCCCAGCATTTT
CDR3 protein: CASSLSQGRNQPQHF
V gene: TRBV27
clone size: NA
J gene: TRBJ1-5
D gene: NA

CDR3 DNA: TGTGCCAGCAGCTACCGGGACAGCAACACTGAAGCTTTCTTT
CDR3 protein: CASSYRDSNTEAFF
V gene: TRBV7-8
clone size: many
J gene: TRBJ1-1
D gene: TRBD1

CDR3 DNA: TGTGCCAGCAGCCAAGGACAGTTCTTCAACGTAGGCTACACCTTC
CDR3 protein: CASSQGQFFNVGYTF
V gene: TRBV3-1
clone size: NA
J gene: TRBJ1-2
D gene: NA

CDR3 DNA: TGTGCCAGCAGTCTAAGACAGGGGGACGGCGGGGAGCTGTTTTTT
CDR3 protein: CASSLRQGDGGELFF
V gene: TRBV12-3/TRBV12-4
clone size: many
J gene: TRBJ2-2
D gene: TRBD1

CDR3 DNA: TGTGCCAGCAGCCCGGGACAGGGACGGGGAAACACCATATATTTT
CDR3 protein: CASSPGQGRGNTIYF
V gene: TRBV11-2
clone size: few
J gene: TRBJ1-3
D gene: TRBD1

CDR3 DNA: TGTGCCAGCAGCCCCACCCAGGGGGGCATCTATGGCTACACCTTC
CDR3 protein: CASSPTQGGIYGYTF
V gene: TRBV7-2
clone size: NA
J gene: TRBJ1-2
D gene: TRBD1

CDR3 DNA: TGCGCCAGCAGCCAGTCTAGCGGGAGAACAGAGACCCAGTACTTC
CDR3 protein: CASSQSSGRTETQYF
V gene: TRBV4-1
clone size: many
J gene: TRBJ2-5
D gene: TRBD2

CDR3 DNA: TGTGCCTGGAGTGTACGGGAGCAGGAGACCCAGTACTTC
CDR3 protein: CAWSVREQETQYF
V gene: TRBV30
clone size: few
J gene: TRBJ2-5
D gene: NA

CDR3 DNA: TGTGCCATCAGTGAGATAGGTGCGGAGAACACCGGGGAGCTGTTTTTT
CDR3 protein: CAISEIGAENTGELFF
V gene: TRBV10-3
clone size: many
J gene: TRBJ2-2
D gene: NA

CDR3 DNA: TGTGCCAGCAGCATCATGCGGGACTACTTGCATGAGCAGTTCTTC
CDR3 protein: CASSIMRDYLHEQFF
V gene: TRBV7-2
clone size: NA
J gene: TRBJ2-1
D gene: TRBD2

CDR3 DNA: TGTGCCACCGGAGCGAATCGGATGGATGAGCAGTTCTTC
CDR3 protein: CATGANRMDEQFF
V gene: TRBV10-3
clone size: many
J gene: TRBJ2-1
D gene: NA

CDR3 DNA: TGCAGTGCTAGTGACCGAGCGGGAACCTCCTACGAGCAGTACTTC
CDR3 protein: CSASDRAGTSYEQYF
V gene: TRBV20-1
clone size: many
J gene: TRBJ2-7
D gene: TRBD2

CDR3 DNA: TGCAGTGCTAGGGAGCGGGGCACTGAAGCTTTCTTT
CDR3 protein: CSARERGTEAFF
V gene: TRBV20-1
clone size: NA
J gene: TRBJ1-1
D gene: NA

CDR3 DNA: TGCGCCAGCAGCTTGGACGGGCGACAGGGCCAATTCTTC
CDR3 protein: CASSLDGRQGQFF
V gene: TRBV5-1
clone size: NA
J gene: TRBJ2-1
D gene: TRBD1

CDR3 DNA: TGTGCCATCAGTGAGTCGACTAGCGGAACCTACAATGAGCAGTTCTTC
CDR3 protein: CAISESTSGTYNEQFF
V gene: TRBV10-3
clone size: few
J gene: TRBJ2-1
D gene: TRBD2

CDR3 DNA: TGTGCCAGCAGTTCCATCCGGGACGGCTATGGCTACACCTTC
CDR3 protein: CASSSIRDGYGYTF
V gene: TRBV6-5
clone size: few
J gene: TRBJ1-2
D gene: NA

CDR3 DNA: TGTGCCAGCAGCTTAAAGGGTGCCCAGCCCCAGCATTTT
CDR3 protein: CASSLKGAQPQHF
V gene: TRBV7-2
clone size: NA
J gene: TRBJ1-5
D gene: NA

CDR3 DNA: TGTGCCAGCAGCCACCGGGGGGGCAGAACAGATACGCAGTATTTT
CDR3 protein: CASSHRGGRTDTQYF
V gene: TRBV3-1
clone size: NA
J gene: TRBJ2-3
D gene: TRBD2

CDR3 DNA: TGCAGTGACGGGGGCGCGGATGGCTACACCTTC
CDR3 protein: CSDGGADGYTF
V gene: TRBV29-1
clone size: many
J gene: TRBJ1-2
D gene: NA

CDR3 DNA: TGTGCCAGCAGCGATGGGACGTTCCCGGCCCAGTACTTC
CDR3 protein: CASSDGTFPAQYF
V gene: TRBV12-3/TRBV12-4
clone size: few
J gene: TRBJ2-5
D gene: NA

CDR3 DNA: TGTGCCAGCAGCTTACGAGGGTCTTTGAACACAGATACGCAGTATTTT
CDR3 protein: CASSLRGSLNTDTQYF
V gene: TRBV7-9
clone size: few
J gene: TRBJ2-3
D gene: NA

CDR3 DNA: TGTGCCAGCAGCTTGTCTGGGTTCGGAGATACGCAGTATTTT
CDR3 protein: CASSLSGFGDTQYF
V gene: TRBV7-8
clone size: few
J gene: TRBJ2-3
D gene: NA

CDR3 DNA: TGTGCTAGCAGCCCCATCCCGGGACAGGGTAACACCGGGGAGCTGTTTTTT
CDR3 protein: CASSPIPGQGNTGELFF
V gene: TRBV7-7
clone size: many
J gene: TRBJ2-2
D gene: TRBD1

CDR3 DNA: TGTGCCAGCAGTTACGTGTCTCAGCCCCAGCATTTT
CDR3 protein: CASSYVSQPQHF
V gene: TRBV6-6
clone size: NA
J gene: TRBJ1-5
D gene: NA

CDR3 DNA: TGCAGCGTCCTACAGGGGGTGGATGGCTACACCTTC
CDR3 protein: CSVLQGVDGYTF
V gene: TRBV29-1
clone size: many
J gene: TRBJ1-2
D gene: TRBD1